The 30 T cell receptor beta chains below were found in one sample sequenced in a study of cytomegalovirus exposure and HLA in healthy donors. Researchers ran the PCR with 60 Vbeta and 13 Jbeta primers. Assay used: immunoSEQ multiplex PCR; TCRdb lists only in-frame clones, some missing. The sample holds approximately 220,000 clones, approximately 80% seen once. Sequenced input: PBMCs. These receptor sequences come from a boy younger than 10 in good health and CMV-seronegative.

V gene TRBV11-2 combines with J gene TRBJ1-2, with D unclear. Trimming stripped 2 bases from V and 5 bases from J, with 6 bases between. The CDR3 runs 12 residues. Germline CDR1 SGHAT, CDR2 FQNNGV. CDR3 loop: CASSLPGYGYTF. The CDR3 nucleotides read TGTGCCAGCAGCTTACCGGGGTATGGCTACACCTTC.

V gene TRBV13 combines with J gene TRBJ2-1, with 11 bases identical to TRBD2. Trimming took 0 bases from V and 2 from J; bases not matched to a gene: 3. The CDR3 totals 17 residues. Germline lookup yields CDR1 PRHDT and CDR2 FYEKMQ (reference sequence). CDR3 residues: CASSLGLAGVAYNEQFF. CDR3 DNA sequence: TGTGCCAGCAGCTTAGGACTAGCGGGAGTGGCCTACAATGAGCAGTTCTTC.

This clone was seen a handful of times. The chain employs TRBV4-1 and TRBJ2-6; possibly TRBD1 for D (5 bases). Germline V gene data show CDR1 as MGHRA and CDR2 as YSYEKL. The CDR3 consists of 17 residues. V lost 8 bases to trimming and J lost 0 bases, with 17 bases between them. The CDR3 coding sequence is TGCGCCAGCTACACGGCAGGGCAAGACTCTGGGGCCAACGTCCTGACTTTC. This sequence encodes CASYTAGQDSGANVLTF.

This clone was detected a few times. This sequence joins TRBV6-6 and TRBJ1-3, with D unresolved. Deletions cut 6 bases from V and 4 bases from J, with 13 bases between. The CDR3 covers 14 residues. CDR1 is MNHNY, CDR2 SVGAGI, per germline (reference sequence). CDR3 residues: CASRVFGSGNTIYF. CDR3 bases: TGTGCCAGCAGGGTTTTCGGGTCCGGAAACACCATATATTTT.

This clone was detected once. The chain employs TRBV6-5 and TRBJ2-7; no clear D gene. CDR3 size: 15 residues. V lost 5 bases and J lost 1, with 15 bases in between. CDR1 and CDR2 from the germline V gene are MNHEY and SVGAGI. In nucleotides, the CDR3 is TGTGCCAGCAGTCGACTGTCTGTTTCATCCTACGAGCAGTACTTC. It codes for CASSRLSVSSYEQYF.

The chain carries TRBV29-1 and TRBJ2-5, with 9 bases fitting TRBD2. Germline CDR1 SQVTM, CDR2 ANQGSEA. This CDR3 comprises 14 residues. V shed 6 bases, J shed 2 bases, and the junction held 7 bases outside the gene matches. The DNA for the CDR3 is TGCAGCGTGGCGGCGGGGGGGGCTCAAGAGACCCAGTACTTC. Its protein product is CSVAAGGAQETQYF.

For the CDR3, the DNA is TGTGCCAGCAGCGTAACGAGCGGGAGACAAGATACGCAGTATTTT. Its protein is CASSVTSGRQDTQYF. V gene TRBV9 combines with J gene TRBJ2-3; 8 positions agree with TRBD2. The CDR3 is made up of 15 amino acids. V lost 1 base and J lost 5; bases outside the gene matches: 6. Germline CDR1 reads SGDLS; CDR2 reads YYNGEE.

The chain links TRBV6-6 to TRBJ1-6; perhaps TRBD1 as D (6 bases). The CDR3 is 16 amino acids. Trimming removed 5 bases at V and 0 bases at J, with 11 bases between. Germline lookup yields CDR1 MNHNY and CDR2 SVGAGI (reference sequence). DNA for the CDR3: TGTGCCAGCAGTAGCCCGGACAGCTCCTATAATTCACCCCTCCACTTT. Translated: CASSSPDSSYNSPLHF.

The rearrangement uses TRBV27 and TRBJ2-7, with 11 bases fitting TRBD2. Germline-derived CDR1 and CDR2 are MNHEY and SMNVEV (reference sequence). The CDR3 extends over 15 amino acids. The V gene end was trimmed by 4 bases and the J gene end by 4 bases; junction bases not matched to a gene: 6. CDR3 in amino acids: CASSSLAGGPYEQYF. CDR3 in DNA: TGTGCCAGCAGTTCCCTAGCGGGGGGACCATACGAGCAGTACTTC.

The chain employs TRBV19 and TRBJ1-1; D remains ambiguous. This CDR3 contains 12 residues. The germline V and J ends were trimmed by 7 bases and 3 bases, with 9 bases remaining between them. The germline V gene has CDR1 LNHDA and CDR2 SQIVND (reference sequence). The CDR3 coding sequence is TGTGCCAGTACAGATTCGTACACTGAAGCTTTCTTT. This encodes CASTDSYTEAFF.

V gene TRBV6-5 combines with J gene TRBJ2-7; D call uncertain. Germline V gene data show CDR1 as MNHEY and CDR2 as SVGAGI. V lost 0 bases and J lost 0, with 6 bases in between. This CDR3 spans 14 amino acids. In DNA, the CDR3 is TGTGCCAGCAGTTACTCCCACAGCTCCTACGAGCAGTACTTC. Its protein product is CASSYSHSSYEQYF.

The CDR3 protein is CASRTSGRQETQYF. CDR3 nucleotides: TGCGCCAGCAGAACTAGCGGGAGACAAGAGACCCAGTACTTC. The chain recombines TRBV5-1 with TRBJ2-5, with 11 bases aligning to TRBD2. Germline CDR1 SGHRS, CDR2 YFSETQ. Losses at the gene ends were 5 bases for V and 2 bases for J; bases not matched to a gene: 2. This CDR3 comprises 14 residues.

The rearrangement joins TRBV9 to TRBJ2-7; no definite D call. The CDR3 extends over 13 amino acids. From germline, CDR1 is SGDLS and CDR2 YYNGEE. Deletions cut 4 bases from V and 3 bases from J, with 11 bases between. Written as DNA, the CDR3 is TGTGCCAGCAGCCCTAGTGGTAGCTACGAGCAGTACTTC. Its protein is CASSPSGSYEQYF.

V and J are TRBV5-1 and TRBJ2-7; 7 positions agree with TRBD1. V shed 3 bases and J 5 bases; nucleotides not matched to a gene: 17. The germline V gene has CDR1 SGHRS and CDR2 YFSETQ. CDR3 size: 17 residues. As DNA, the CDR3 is TGCGCCAGCAGCTCCTGGACAGGTTATGCGGATTCGGACGAGCAGTACTTC. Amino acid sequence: CASSSWTGYADSDEQYF.

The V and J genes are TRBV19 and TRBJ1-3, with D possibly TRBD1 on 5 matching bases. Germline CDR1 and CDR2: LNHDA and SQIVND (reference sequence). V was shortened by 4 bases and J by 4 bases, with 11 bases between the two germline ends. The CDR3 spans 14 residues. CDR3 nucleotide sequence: TGTGCCAGTAGTAAACAGGTGGCAGGAAACACCATATATTTT. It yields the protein CASSKQVAGNTIYF.

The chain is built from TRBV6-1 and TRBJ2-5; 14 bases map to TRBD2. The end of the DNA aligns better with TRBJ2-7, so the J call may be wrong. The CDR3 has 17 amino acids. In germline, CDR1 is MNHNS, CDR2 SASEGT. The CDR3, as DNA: TGTGCCAGCAGTGAAGTTGTCCGGACTAGCGGGGGGTACGAGCAGTACTTC. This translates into CASSEVVRTSGGYEQYF.

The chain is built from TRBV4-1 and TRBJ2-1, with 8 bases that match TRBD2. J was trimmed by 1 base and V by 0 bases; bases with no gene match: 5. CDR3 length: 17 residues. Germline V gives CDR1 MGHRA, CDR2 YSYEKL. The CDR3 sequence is CASSQDDRGRSYNEQFF. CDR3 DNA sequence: TGCGCCAGCAGCCAAGATGACCGCGGGAGGTCCTACAATGAGCAGTTCTTC.

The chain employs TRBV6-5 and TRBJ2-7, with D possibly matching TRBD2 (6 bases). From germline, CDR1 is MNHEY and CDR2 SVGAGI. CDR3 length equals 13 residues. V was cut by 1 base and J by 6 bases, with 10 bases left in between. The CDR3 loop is CASSYFPGGEQYF. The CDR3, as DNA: TGTGCCAGCAGTTACTTCCCCGGGGGCGAGCAGTACTTC.

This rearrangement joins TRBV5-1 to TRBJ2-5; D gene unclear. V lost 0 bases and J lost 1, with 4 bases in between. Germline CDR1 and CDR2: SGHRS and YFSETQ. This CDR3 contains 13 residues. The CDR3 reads CASSLASQETQYF. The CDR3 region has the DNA TGCGCCAGCAGCTTGGCCAGCCAAGAGACCCAGTACTTC.

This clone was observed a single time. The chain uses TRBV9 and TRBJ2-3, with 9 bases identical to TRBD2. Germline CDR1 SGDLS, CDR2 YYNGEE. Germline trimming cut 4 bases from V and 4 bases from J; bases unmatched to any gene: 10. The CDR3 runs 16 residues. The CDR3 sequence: CASSFGGRGGADTQYF. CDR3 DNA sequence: TGTGCCAGCAGCTTCGGGGGGCGGGGGGGCGCAGATACGCAGTATTTT.

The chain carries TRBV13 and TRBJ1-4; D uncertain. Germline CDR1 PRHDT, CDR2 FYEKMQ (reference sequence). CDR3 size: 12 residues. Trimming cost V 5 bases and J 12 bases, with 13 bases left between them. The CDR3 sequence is CASSQGLGELFF. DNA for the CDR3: TGTGCCAGCAGCCAAGGACTCGGGGAACTGTTTTTT.

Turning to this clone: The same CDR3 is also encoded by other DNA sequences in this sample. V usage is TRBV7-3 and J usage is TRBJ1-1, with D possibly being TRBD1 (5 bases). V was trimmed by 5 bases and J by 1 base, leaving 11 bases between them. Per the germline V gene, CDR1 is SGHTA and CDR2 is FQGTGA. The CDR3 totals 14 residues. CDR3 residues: CASSPQGGNTEAFF. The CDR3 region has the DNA TGTGCCAGCAGCCCCCAGGGTGGGAACACTGAAGCTTTCTTT.

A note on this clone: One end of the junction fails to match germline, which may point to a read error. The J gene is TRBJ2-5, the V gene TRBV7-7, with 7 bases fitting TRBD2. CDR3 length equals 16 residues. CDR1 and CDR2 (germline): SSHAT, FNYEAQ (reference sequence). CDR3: CASSPSPTGGQETQYF. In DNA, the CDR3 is TGTGCTAGCAGCCCCAGTCCCACGGGAGGACAAGAGACCCAGTACTTC.

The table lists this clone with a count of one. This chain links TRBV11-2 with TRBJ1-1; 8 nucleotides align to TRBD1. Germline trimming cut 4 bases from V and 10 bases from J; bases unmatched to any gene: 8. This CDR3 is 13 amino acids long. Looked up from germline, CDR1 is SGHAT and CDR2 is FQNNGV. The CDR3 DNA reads TGTGCCAGCAGCTACACGGACAGGGTCGCAGCTTTCTTT. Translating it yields CASSYTDRVAAFF.

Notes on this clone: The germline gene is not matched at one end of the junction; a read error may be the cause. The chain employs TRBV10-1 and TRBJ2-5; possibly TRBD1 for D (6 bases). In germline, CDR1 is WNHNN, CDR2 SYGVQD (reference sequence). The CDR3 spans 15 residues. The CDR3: CASGEIGQNQETQYF. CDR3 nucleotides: TGCGCCAGCGGTGAGATTGGACAGAACCAAGAGACCCAGTACTTC.

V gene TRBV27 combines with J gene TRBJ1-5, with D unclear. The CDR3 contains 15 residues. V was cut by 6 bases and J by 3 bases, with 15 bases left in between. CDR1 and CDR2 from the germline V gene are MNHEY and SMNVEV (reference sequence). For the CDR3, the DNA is TGTGCCAGCAGACCCGAGGTAGCACACAATCAGCCCCAGCATTTT. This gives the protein CASRPEVAHNQPQHF.

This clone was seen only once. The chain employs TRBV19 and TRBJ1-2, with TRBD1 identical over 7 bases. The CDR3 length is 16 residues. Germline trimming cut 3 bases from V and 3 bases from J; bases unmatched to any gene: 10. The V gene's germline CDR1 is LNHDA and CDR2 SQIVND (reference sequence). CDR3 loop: CASSISTGRLHYGYTF. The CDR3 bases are TGTGCCAGTAGTATCTCGACAGGGAGGCTTCACTATGGCTACACCTTC. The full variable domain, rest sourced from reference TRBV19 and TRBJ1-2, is DGGITQSPKYLFRKEGQNVTLSCEQNLNHDAMYWYRQDPGQGLRLIYYSQIVNDFQKGDIAEGYSVSREKKESFPLTVTSAQKNPTAFYLCASSISTGRLHYGYTFGSGTRLTVV.

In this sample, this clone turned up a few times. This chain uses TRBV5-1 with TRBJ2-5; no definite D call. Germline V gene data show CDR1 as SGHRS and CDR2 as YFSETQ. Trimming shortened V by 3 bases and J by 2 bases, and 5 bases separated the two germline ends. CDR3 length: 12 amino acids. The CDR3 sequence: CASSSPQETQYF. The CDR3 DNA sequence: TGCGCCAGCAGCTCCCCTCAAGAGACCCAGTACTTC.

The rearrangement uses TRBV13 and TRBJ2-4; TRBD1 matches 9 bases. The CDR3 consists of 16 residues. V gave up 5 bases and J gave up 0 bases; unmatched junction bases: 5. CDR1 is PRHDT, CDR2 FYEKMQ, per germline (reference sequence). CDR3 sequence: CASSTGQGIAKNIQYF. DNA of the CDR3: TGTGCCAGCAGCACAGGACAGGGGATAGCCAAAAACATTCAGTACTTC.

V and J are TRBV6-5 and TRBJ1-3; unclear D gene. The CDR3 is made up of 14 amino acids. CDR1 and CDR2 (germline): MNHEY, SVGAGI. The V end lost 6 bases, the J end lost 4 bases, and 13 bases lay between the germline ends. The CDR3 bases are TGTGCCAGCAGCCAGGAATCTTCAGGAAACACCATATATTTT. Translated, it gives CASSQESSGNTIYF.